This T cell receptor beta chain was sequenced during a study of blood T cell repertoires in COVID-19. The wider study: Sites across the United States, Italy and Spain contributed samples from acute and convalescent COVID-19. PBMCs, B-cell-depleted T cells, or T cells were the source of the cDNA or gDNA that made up the material.

Original methodology: By means of reference gene primer amplification, nucleated cell counts were estimated. Produced via immunoSEQ multiplex PCR; TCRdb's table is partial and in-frame only. The V and J calls and clone size were taken over from that table, and D and trimming were inferred from the DNA. Among approximately 100,000 clones listed, around 87% were seen once. This CDR3 has 17 amino acids. CDR1 and CDR2 (germline): MNHEY, SMNVEV (reference sequence). V lost 5 bases to trimming and J lost 0 bases, with 14 bases between them. The V call is TRBV27, the J call TRBJ1-6, with D perhaps matching TRBD1 (5 bases). Sequencing input: peripheral blood. This clonotype was sampled from a woman aged 25-40 years with acute or convalescent COVID-19. The CDR3 sequence: CASSPRQLSSYNSPLHF. CDR3 coding DNA: TGTGCCAGCAGTCCGCGACAGCTTAGCTCCTATAATTCACCCCTCCACTTT.